The clone carrying this TCR beta chain was observed at least ten times. The investigators amplified TCR beta CDR3 regions from RNA transcripts. HTBI primers were employed in a first-round RT-PCR of the TCR CDR3. TCRdb independently ran MiXCR on the multiplex PCR reads; one entry per CDR3 protein. The repertoire includes about 840,000 distinct CDR3 sequences, approximately 40% of them detected once, and about 8.9% sits in the top ten. These data are taken from a study of T cells in Graves' hyperthyroidism and ophthalmopathy. With 1 base clipped from V and 16 bases from J, the junction kept 5 bases outside the gene matches. Germline lookup yields CDR1 SNHLY and CDR2 FYNNEI. The CDR3 consists of 12 residues.

The source is a man younger than 35 with Graves' hyperthyroidism. The chain carries TRBV2 and TRBJ1-4; 8 positions agree with TRBD1. The sample consisted of blood. The CDR3 bases are TGTGCCAGCAGTGAAGTGGACAGGGTGGGGTTTTTT. As protein: CASSEVDRVGFF.